These 28 T cell receptor beta chains were sequenced from one sample in a study of blood T cell repertoires in COVID-19. Sequencing used immunoSEQ multiplex PCR; TCRdb keeps in-frame clones, though not all of them. The sample lists some 310,000 clones, nearly 90% seen once, with around 1% in the top ten. Sequencing was carried out using peripheral blood. These receptor sequences come from a woman aged 40-49 years with COVID-19, enrolled during active disease.

This chain uses TRBV3-1 (or the pseudogene TRBV3-2) with TRBJ2-6; TRBD1 aligns across 7 bases. The CDR3 consists of 17 residues. Germline loops: CDR1 LGHDT, CDR2 YNNKEL (reference sequence). V gave up 7 bases and J gave up 0 bases; unmatched junction bases: 9. CDR3 amino acids: CASTLYRTGSGANVLTF. In nucleotides, the CDR3 is TGTGCCAGCACATTATACCGGACAGGCTCTGGGGCCAACGTCCTGACTTTC.

This sequence joins TRBV7-2 and TRBJ2-7; TRBD2 matches at 11 bases. Germline V gene sequence: CDR1 SGHTA, CDR2 FQGNSA. This CDR3 comprises 16 residues. The V gene end was trimmed by 5 bases and the J gene end by 3 bases; junction bases not matched to a gene: 9. This chain's CDR3 is CASSNLPGTSGYEQYF. The CDR3 DNA reads as TGTGCCAGCAGCAACCTTCCCGGGACTAGCGGCTACGAGCAGTACTTC.

The chain is built from TRBV7-9 and TRBJ1-2; weak D call: TRBD1 (5 bases). Germline V gives CDR1 SEHNR, CDR2 FQNEAQ (reference sequence). The CDR3 is 16 amino acids. V dropped 1 base and J dropped 4 bases, with 16 bases sitting between them. This CDR3 reads CASSLVGREGPYGYTF. The CDR3 DNA reads TGTGCCAGCAGCTTAGTAGGCCGGGAGGGGCCCTATGGCTACACCTTC.

This chain connects TRBV7-9 to TRBJ1-5, with 11 positions matching TRBD1. The CDR3 has 15 amino acids. CDR1 is SEHNR and CDR2 is FQNEAQ in the germline V gene (reference sequence). The trim removed 5 bases at V and 7 bases at J, leaving 7 bases unmatched. CDR3 protein: CASSLGQGARQPQHF. The CDR3 region has the DNA TGTGCCAGCAGCCTTGGACAGGGGGCGCGACAGCCCCAGCATTTT.

This chain uses TRBV28 with TRBJ2-7; tentatively, D is TRBD1 (5 bases). The CDR3 runs 17 residues. From germline, CDR1 is MDHEN and CDR2 SYDVKM. The V end was cut by 5 bases, the J end by 1 base, with 21 bases between. The CDR3 protein is CASSPYIAQDGSYEQYF. The CDR3 bases are TGTGCCAGCAGTCCCTACATTGCACAGGATGGGTCCTACGAGCAGTACTTC.

The rearrangement joins TRBV12-3 or TRBV12-4 to TRBJ1-5; 10 bases align to TRBD1. Trimming at V came to 6 bases and at J to 6 bases, leaving 2 bases not matched to a gene. This CDR3 comprises 13 residues. CDR3 DNA: TGTGCCAGCAGGGGGGACAGGGGTCAGCCCCAGCATTTT. This codes for CASRGDRGQPQHF.

The rearrangement uses TRBV18 and TRBJ2-5; D is unclear. The CDR3 totals 13 residues. Trimming pared 6 bases from V and 0 bases from J, leaving 8 bases between. The germline V gene has CDR1 KGHSH and CDR2 LQKENI. The CDR3 coding sequence is TGTGCCAGCTCCCTTTCGTACCAAGAGACCCAGTACTTC. Its protein product is CASSLSYQETQYF.

The rearrangement uses TRBV10-3 and TRBJ2-3, with a possible D match to TRBD2 (6 bases). The CDR3 runs to 17 residues. CDR1 is ENHRY, CDR2 SYGVKD, per germline. The V end was cut by 0 bases, the J end by 6 bases, with 19 bases between. Here the CDR3 reads CAISESGDFVIADTQYF. The CDR3 DNA is TGTGCCATCAGTGAGTCGGGGGACTTTGTTATTGCGGATACGCAGTATTTT.

The rearrangement joins TRBV27 to TRBJ1-6; D may be TRBD1 (5 bases). The CDR3 extends over 13 amino acids. Germline-derived CDR1 and CDR2 are MNHEY and SMNVEV (reference sequence). Trimming took off 5 bases at V and 9 bases at J, with 11 bases between the two ends. The CDR3 DNA reads as TGTGCCAGCAGTATAGGGGCCGGTTCACCCCTCCACTTT. This gives the protein CASSIGAGSPLHF.

The chain links TRBV4-3 to TRBJ2-1; 11 bases are a match to TRBD2. The CDR3 length is 16 residues. The trim removed 1 base at V and 8 bases at J, leaving 7 bases unmatched. The germline CDR1 and CDR2 sequences are LGHNA and YSLEER. The CDR3 is CASSQGTSGGRDEQFF. CDR3 sequence (DNA): TGCGCCAGCAGCCAAGGAACTAGCGGGGGTCGGGATGAGCAGTTCTTC.

The rearrangement links TRBV5-5 to TRBJ1-1; TRBD1 matches 8 bases. With 1 base clipped from V and 1 base from J, the junction kept 3 bases outside the gene matches. This CDR3 comprises 15 residues. The V gene's germline CDR1 is SGHKS and CDR2 YYEKEE (reference sequence). This CDR3 is CASSLRQGANTEAFF. The CDR3 bases are TGTGCCAGCAGCTTGAGGCAGGGGGCGAACACTGAAGCTTTCTTT.

V usage is TRBV28 and J usage is TRBJ1-1, with a tentative D call TRBD1 (6 bases). Germline CDR1 is MDHEN and CDR2 is SYDVKM. This CDR3 comprises 17 residues. Trimming pared 6 bases from V and 3 bases from J, leaving 23 bases between. The CDR3 here is CASSYRAEAPRDTEAFF. In DNA, the CDR3 is TGTGCCAGCAGCTACAGGGCCGAGGCCCCTAGGGACACTGAAGCTTTCTTT.

V is TRBV6-5 and J is TRBJ2-5, with a weak D call TRBD1 (5 bases). Germline CDR1 and CDR2: MNHEY and SVGAGI. V was shortened by 8 bases and J by 5 bases, with 18 bases between the two germline ends. CDR3 length: 14 amino acids. The CDR3 nucleotides read TGTGCCAGCGTGGGGTACTCAGGGTCGGAGACCCAGTACTTC. Its protein product is CASVGYSGSETQYF.

V is TRBV6-4 and J is TRBJ2-2; the match to TRBD1 covers 12 bases. Germline V gene sequence: CDR1 MRHNA, CDR2 SNTAGT. Trimming cost V 4 bases and J 5 bases; bases outside gene matches: 8. There are 17 residues in the CDR3. This CDR3 is CASSATSGQGATGELFF. The CDR3, as DNA: TGTGCCAGCAGTGCGACCTCGGGACAGGGGGCTACCGGGGAGCTGTTTTTT.

The V call is TRBV7-9, the J call TRBJ1-1; 8 nucleotides match TRBD1. This CDR3 contains 15 residues. J was trimmed by 1 base and V by 5 bases; bases with no gene match: 6. Germline assignment: CDR1 SEHNR and CDR2 FQNEAQ (reference sequence). This CDR3 is CASSPLGTGNTEAFF. DNA of the CDR3: TGTGCCAGCAGCCCCCTCGGGACAGGGAACACTGAAGCTTTCTTT. Based on the CDR3 plus reference TRBV7-9 and TRBJ1-1, the full variable domain is DTGVSQNPRHKITKRGQNVTFRCDPISEHNRLYWYRQTLGQGPEFLTYFQNEAQLEKSRLLSDRFSAERPKGSFSTLEIQRTEQGDSAMYLCASSPLGTGNTEAFFGQGTRLTVV.

The chain combines TRBV4-2 with TRBJ2-7; TRBD1 matches 7 bases. The CDR3 runs to 13 residues. The J segment lost 5 bases and the V segment lost 1 base, leaving 2 bases of the junction unmatched. Germline CDR1 and CDR2: LGHNA and YNFKEQ. In DNA form, the CDR3 reads TGTGCCAGCAGCCAAGGAGACAGGGACGAGCAGTACTTC. It is translated as CASSQGDRDEQYF.

The chain joins TRBV18 to TRBJ1-3; 7 bases are shared with TRBD1. From germline, CDR1 is KGHSH and CDR2 LQKENI. After removal of 3 bases from V and 1 base from J, the junction contained 3 bases not matched to a gene. This CDR3 contains 15 residues. The CDR3 DNA reads as TGTGCCAGCTCACCTAGGGGGCGTTCTGGAAACACCATATATTTT. It yields the protein CASSPRGRSGNTIYF.

This clone was counted a single time. The gene calls are TRBV28 and TRBJ1-2; D is possibly TRBD1 (6 bases). The CDR3 has 17 amino acids. Trimming cost V 4 bases and J 4 bases, with 22 bases left between them. Germline V CDR1 and CDR2: MDHEN, SYDVKM. This CDR3 reads CASSYPPPGDTGYGYTF. DNA of the CDR3: TGTGCCAGCAGTTACCCCCCCCCAGGGGACACAGGCTATGGCTACACCTTC.

This chain connects TRBV5-4 to TRBJ1-1; 11 bases are shared with TRBD1. V shed 4 bases, J shed 1 base, and the junction held 6 bases outside the gene matches. CDR3 length: 16 residues. Germline values: CDR1 SGHNT, CDR2 YYREEE (reference sequence). This chain's CDR3 is CASSGGTGGSNTEAFF. The CDR3 DNA sequence: TGTGCCAGCAGCGGAGGGACAGGGGGTTCGAACACTGAAGCTTTCTTT. Full variable domain (remainder filled in from reference TRBV5-4 and TRBJ1-1): ETGVTQSPTHLIKTRGQQVTLRCSSQSGHNTVSWYQQALGQGPQFIFQYYREEENGRGNFPPRFSGLQFPNYSSELNVNALELDDSALYLCASSGGTGGSNTEAFFGQGTRLTVV.

The chain couples TRBV9 to TRBJ2-7; D may be TRBD1 (6 bases). V was clipped by 2 bases and J by 0 bases, with 9 bases between them. The CDR3 contains 14 residues. CDR1 is SGDLS, CDR2 YYNGEE, per germline. CDR3 coding DNA: TGTGCCAGCAGCGTCCGGGACATCTCCTACGAGCAGTACTTC. As protein: CASSVRDISYEQYF.

This chain links TRBV19 with TRBJ2-7; the D gene is possibly TRBD1 (5 bases). The CDR3 spans 13 residues. The V end was cut by 3 bases, the J end by 6 bases, with 12 bases between. Germline lookup yields CDR1 LNHDA and CDR2 SQIVND (reference sequence). The CDR3 spells CASSMTQGIEQYF. The CDR3 nucleotides are TGTGCCAGTAGTATGACTCAGGGAATCGAGCAGTACTTC.

The genes are TRBV7-6 and TRBJ1-1, with 11 bases fitting TRBD1. CDR1 and CDR2 (germline): SGHVS, FNYEAQ. This CDR3 contains 13 residues. J was trimmed by 12 bases and V by 4 bases; bases with no gene match: 7. Here the CDR3 reads CASSYRTGGSSFF. The CDR3 DNA is TGTGCCAGCAGCTATCGGACAGGGGGCTCGTCTTTCTTT.

The CDR3 DNA follows: TGTGCCAGCAGTTTACTCCTAGCGGGAGTTAATGAGCAGTTCTTC. This encodes CASSLLLAGVNEQFF. V and J are TRBV27 and TRBJ2-1; 10 nucleotides match TRBD2. The CDR3 covers 15 residues. In germline, CDR1 is MNHEY, CDR2 SMNVEV (reference sequence). V lost 2 bases to trimming and J lost 7 bases; unmatched junction nucleotides: 5.

The chain joins TRBV5-4 to TRBJ2-7; D is possibly TRBD2 (6 bases). V was trimmed by 4 bases and J by 0 bases, leaving 11 bases between them. Germline loops: CDR1 SGHNT, CDR2 YYREEE (reference sequence). The CDR3 consists of 14 residues. The CDR3 sequence is CASSPSGSSYEQYF. The DNA of the CDR3 is TGTGCCAGCAGCCCTTCCGGGAGCTCCTACGAGCAGTACTTC.

The rearrangement uses TRBV18 and TRBJ1-5; D remains unclear. Trimming left V 6 bases short and J 6 bases short, with 12 bases between. CDR3 length: 13 amino acids. Germline V gene sequence: CDR1 KGHSH, CDR2 LQKENI. The CDR3 DNA is TGTGCCAGCTCTCCTGTACCGGGTCAGCCCCAGCATTTT. Protein sequence: CASSPVPGQPQHF.

The V and J genes are TRBV7-2 and TRBJ1-1, with 9 bases aligning to TRBD1. There are 15 residues in the CDR3. CDR1 is SGHTA, CDR2 FQGNSA, per germline. V was clipped by 7 bases and J by 7 bases; unmatched bases: 13. CDR3 residues: CASNFDGTGPGEAFF. The CDR3 coding sequence is TGTGCCAGCAACTTCGATGGGACAGGGCCCGGTGAAGCTTTCTTT.

This clone has only one observation. The gene calls are TRBV5-5 and TRBJ2-7; D is unclear. Trimming pared 1 base from V and 6 bases from J, leaving 8 bases between. Germline V CDR1 and CDR2: SGHKS, YYEKEE (reference sequence). This CDR3 contains 12 residues. CDR3 sequence: CASSLLTSEQYF. Here the CDR3 DNA reads TGTGCCAGCAGCTTGCTGACATCCGAGCAGTACTTC.

This clone was seen a few times. The chain has TRBV12-3 or TRBV12-4 and TRBJ1-6; D is uncertain. This CDR3 is built from 13 residues. V lost 6 bases and J 9 bases, leaving 12 bases between the germline ends. The CDR3: CASRRRAISPLHF. The CDR3 DNA follows: TGTGCCAGCAGGCGGAGGGCCATTTCACCCCTCCACTTT.